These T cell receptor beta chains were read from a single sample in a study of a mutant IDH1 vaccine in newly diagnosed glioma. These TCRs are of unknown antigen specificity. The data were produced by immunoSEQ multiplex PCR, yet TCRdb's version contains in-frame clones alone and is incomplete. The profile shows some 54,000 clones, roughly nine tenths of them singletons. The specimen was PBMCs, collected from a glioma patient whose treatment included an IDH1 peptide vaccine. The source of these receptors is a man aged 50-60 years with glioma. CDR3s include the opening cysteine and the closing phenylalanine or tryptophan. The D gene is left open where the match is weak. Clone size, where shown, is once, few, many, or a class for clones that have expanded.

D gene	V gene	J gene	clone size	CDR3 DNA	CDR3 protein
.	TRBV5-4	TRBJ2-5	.	TGTGCCAGCAGCTTGAGGGATGGGGTGGAGACCCAGTACTTC	CASSLRDGVETQYF
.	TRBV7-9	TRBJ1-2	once	TGTGCCAGCAGCTGGGGGGACGGGACGGAAGATGGCTACACCTTC	CASSWGDGTEDGYTF
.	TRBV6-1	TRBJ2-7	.	TGTGCCAGCAGTGAAACAGGAGCCTTCTACGAGCAGTACTTC	CASSETGAFYEQYF
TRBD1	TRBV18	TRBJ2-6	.	TGTGCCAGCTCACCACTCGAGGCAGGGGGACGAGGGGCCAACGTCCTGACTTTC	CASSPLEAGGRGANVLTF
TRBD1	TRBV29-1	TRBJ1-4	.	TGCAGCGTAGGACAGGAGAAGGGAAAACTGTTTTTT	CSVGQEKGKLFF
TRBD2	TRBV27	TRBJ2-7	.	TGTGCCAGCAGTTTCCCCGCGGGAGTCTCGGACGAGCAGTACTTC	CASSFPAGVSDEQYF
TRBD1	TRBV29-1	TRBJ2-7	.	TGCAGCGCCTCGAGAGGACAGGGAACCTACGAGCAGTACTTC	CSASRGQGTYEQYF
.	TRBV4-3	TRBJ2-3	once	TGCGCCAGCAGCCAATTTCATCGGTACGGCACAGATACGCAGTATTTT	CASSQFHRYGTDTQYF
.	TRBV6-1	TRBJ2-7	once	TGTGCCAGCAGTGAACTGTACGAGCAGTACTTC	CASSELYEQYF
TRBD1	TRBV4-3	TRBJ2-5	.	TGCGCCAGCAGCCCGGGGACAGGAAAAGAGACCCAGTACTTC	CASSPGTGKETQYF
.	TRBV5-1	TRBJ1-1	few	TGCGCCAGCAGCTTCGAGGGCACGGTGAACACTGAAGCTTTCTTT	CASSFEGTVNTEAFF
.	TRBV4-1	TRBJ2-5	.	TGCGCCAGCAGCCAGGGGCGGGGAAACCAAGAGACCCAGTACTTC	CASSQGRGNQETQYF
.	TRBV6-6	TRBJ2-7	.	TGTGCCAGCAGTCACAGGGTTGAGGAGCAGTACTTC	CASSHRVEEQYF
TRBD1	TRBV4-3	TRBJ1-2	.	TGCGCCAGCAGCCAAGATGGACAGGGGGCGAGGGGCTACACCTTC	CASSQDGQGARGYTF
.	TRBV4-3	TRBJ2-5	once	TGCGCCAGCAGCCAAGGTTACAGGGCTGGGGAGACCCAGTACTTC	CASSQGYRAGETQYF
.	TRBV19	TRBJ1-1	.	TGTGCCAGTAGTATAGATCGGGGGGGGCGAGGCACTGAAGCTTTCTTT	CASSIDRGGRGTEAFF
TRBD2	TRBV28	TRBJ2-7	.	TGTGCCAGCCGTTTGCGGGGGGCCAACTCCTACGAGCAGTACTTC	CASRLRGANSYEQYF
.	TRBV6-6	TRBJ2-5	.	TGTGCCAGCAGCCGACGGAGGGGAGAGACCCAGTACTTC	CASSRRRGETQYF
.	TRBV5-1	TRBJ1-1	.	TGCGCCAGCAGCTTGGTTCCCGACAATGAAGCTTTCTTT	CASSLVPDNEAFF
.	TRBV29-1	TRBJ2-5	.	TGCAGCGTTGTTTCGGGGGAAGAGACCCAGTACTTC	CSVVSGEETQYF
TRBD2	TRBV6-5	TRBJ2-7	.	TGTGCCGCCTCTAGCGGACCCTACGAGCAGTACTTC	CAASSGPYEQYF
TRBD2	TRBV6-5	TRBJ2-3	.	TGTGCCAGCAGTTCCGGACTAGGAAGGGCAGATACGCAGTATTTT	CASSSGLGRADTQYF
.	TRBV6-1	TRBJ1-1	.	TGTGCCAGCAGTGAAATGCAGAACACTGAAGCTTTCTTT	CASSEMQNTEAFF
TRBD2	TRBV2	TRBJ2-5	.	TGTGCCAGCAGTGGGATAGCGGGAGCTCAAGAGACCCAGTACTTC	CASSGIAGAQETQYF
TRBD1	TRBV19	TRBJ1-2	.	TGTGCCAGTAGGCCCGGACAGGGTGGATTCTATGGCTACACCTTC	CASRPGQGGFYGYTF
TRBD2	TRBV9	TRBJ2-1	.	TGTGCCAGCAGCTTTAGCGGGGGGGCCGATAAGCAGTTCTTC	CASSFSGGADKQFF
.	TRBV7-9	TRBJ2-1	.	TGTGCCAGCAGCTTATTAGCAGGGGCCAATGAGCAGTTCTTC	CASSLLAGANEQFF
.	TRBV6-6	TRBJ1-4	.	TGTGCCAGCGCCCCCAGGGTAACCGAAAAACTGTTTTTT	CASAPRVTEKLFF
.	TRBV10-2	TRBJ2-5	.	TGCGCCAGCGGAGACAGGCCGGAGACCCAGTACTTC	CASGDRPETQYF
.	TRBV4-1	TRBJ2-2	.	TGCGCCAGCAGCCATTTCGGGGCCGCGAACACCGGGGAGCTGTTTTTT	CASSHFGAANTGELFF
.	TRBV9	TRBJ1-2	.	TGTGCCAGCGGAGGGGGGGATGGCTACACCTTC	CASGGGDGYTF
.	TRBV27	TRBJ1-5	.	TGTGCCAGCAGTTCGACCGGGGACACAAATCAGCCCCAGCATTTT	CASSSTGDTNQPQHF
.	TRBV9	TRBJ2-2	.	TGTGCCAGCAGCCCCACTAATCTACGAGGCGGGGAGCTGTTTTTT	CASSPTNLRGGELFF
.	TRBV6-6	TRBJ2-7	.	TGTGCCAGCAGTACCCCGGGACCCGTCGACGAGCAGTACTTC	CASSTPGPVDEQYF
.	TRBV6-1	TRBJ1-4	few	TGTGCCAGCAGTGAAGCGGAGTCTGAAAAACTGTTTTTT	CASSEAESEKLFF
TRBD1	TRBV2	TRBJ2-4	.	TGTGCCAGCAGTGAGGGTTGGGACAGGGGGGACATTCAGTACTTC	CASSEGWDRGDIQYF
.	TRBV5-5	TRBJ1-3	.	TGTGCCAGCAGCATTGGACAGCTGAGCTCTGGAAACACCATATATTTT	CASSIGQLSSGNTIYF
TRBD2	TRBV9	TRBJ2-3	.	TGTGCCAGCAGCGAGCTAGCGGGGGTCGCAGATACGCAGTATTTT	CASSELAGVADTQYF
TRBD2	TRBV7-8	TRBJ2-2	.	TGTGCCAGCAGCCCCCTTCCTAGCGGGAGGGTCGGGGAGCTGTTTTTT	CASSPLPSGRVGELFF
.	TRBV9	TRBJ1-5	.	TGTGCCAGCGGCCCCCGGGGGGATAACAATCAGCCCCAGCATTTT	CASGPRGDNNQPQHF
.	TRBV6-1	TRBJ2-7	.	TGTGCCAGCAGTGAAGACACCCAGACCAGCTCCTACGAGCAGTACTTC	CASSEDTQTSSYEQYF
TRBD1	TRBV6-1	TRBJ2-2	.	TGTGCCAGCAGTTCCGGACAGGGGAACACCGGGGAGCTGTTTTTT	CASSSGQGNTGELFF
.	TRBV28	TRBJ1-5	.	TGTGCCAGCAGTTCGAGCGGTAGGAGCAATCAGCCCCAGCATTTT	CASSSSGRSNQPQHF
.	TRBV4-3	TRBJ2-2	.	TGCGCCAGCAGCCCCGCCGCAAGCGGCATTTCCGGGGAGCTGTTTTTT	CASSPAASGISGELFF
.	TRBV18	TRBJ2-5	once	TGTGCCAGCTCAGTGTCGGGGACCCAGTACTTC	CASSVSGTQYF
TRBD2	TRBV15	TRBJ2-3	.	TGTGCCACCAGCAGAGGGGGCAGACTAGCGGCCATACTCACAGATACGCAGTATTTT	CATSRGGRLAAILTDTQYF
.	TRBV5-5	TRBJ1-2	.	TGTGCCAGCAGCTTGGAGGAGGGACGGTCCGGCTACACCTTC	CASSLEEGRSGYTF
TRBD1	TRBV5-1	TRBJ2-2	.	TGCGCCAGCAGCTGGGGAACAGGGGCTCGCGCGAACACCGGGGAGCTGTTTTTT	CASSWGTGARANTGELFF
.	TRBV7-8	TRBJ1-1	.	TGTGCCAGCAGCTTAAAGGCCGAGACAGCCCCCCCTGGGAACACTGAAGCTTTCTTT	CASSLKAETAPPGNTEAFF
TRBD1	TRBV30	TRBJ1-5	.	TGTGCCTGGAGCCAGGGACAGGGAGGGAAACAGCCCCAGCATTTT	CAWSQGQGGKQPQHF
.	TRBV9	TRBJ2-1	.	TGTGCCAGCAGCGTAGGGGGGTGGGCTACCGATGAGCAGTTCTTC	CASSVGGWATDEQFF
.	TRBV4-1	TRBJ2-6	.	TGCGCCAGCAGCCAAGATGGCGCTGGGGCCAACGTCCTGACTTTC	CASSQDGAGANVLTF
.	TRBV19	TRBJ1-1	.	TGTGCCAGTAGTATAAGAGGAGGTACTGAAGCTTTCTTT	CASSIRGGTEAFF
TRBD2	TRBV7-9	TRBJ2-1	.	TGTGCCAGCAGCTCACTAGCGGGAGGGCCGAGGAACAATGAGCAGTTCTTC	CASSSLAGGPRNNEQFF